This T cell receptor beta chain came from a study of blood T cells in healthy people across ages. This clonotype was detected only a few times. Its cognate antigen is unknown. Between the trimmed V and J ends, which lost 3 bases and 10 bases, there was a span of 13 bases. CDR1 and CDR2 (germline): MNHEY, SMNVEV (reference sequence). The length of the CDR3 is 13 residues. Study-wide findings and caveats: Age brought a roughly linear fall in TCR beta diversity measured per million T cells. Both higher diversity and more naive CD4+ cells marked long-lived donors when set against aged donors.

Combining a sample-barcoded 5' primer with a J-beta primer mix, a second PCR ran for roughly 7 to 12 cycles. Every molecule of cDNA carried a tag from a template-switch adaptor with 12 random nucleotides. TCRdb fed the 5' RACE reads into MiXCR, producing one record per CDR3 protein. The data contain about 720,000 distinct CDR3 sequences, 20% to 30% of them seen just once; the ten biggest clones take up under 4%. Separately, the same data were catalogued under a study of T cells of mothers and their children.

The receptor was derived from a boy younger than 18 in good health. Sequences were obtained from blood. The gene calls are TRBV27 and TRBJ2-1; perhaps D is TRBD1 or TRBD2 (5 bases each). The CDR3 here is CASSFRDGREQFF. For the CDR3, the DNA is TGTGCCAGCAGTTTCCGGGACGGTCGGGAGCAGTTCTTC.